This is a list of T cell receptor beta chains from one sample in a study of ipilimumab plus nivolumab after autologous stem cell transplantation. Sequencing was performed with immunoSEQ multiplex PCR; in TCRdb, only in-frame clones are kept and a portion is missing. The sample has 8,500 to 11,000 clones, approximately 81% seen once; the top ten hold approximately 8.2%. The sequencing here drew on PBMCs, taken in a trial of ipilimumab plus nivolumab as post-transplant consolidation. The receptors here all came from a male donor with diffuse large B-cell lymphoma. CDR3s include the opening cysteine and the closing phenylalanine or tryptophan. D genes are given only for firm matches. Size is stated for part of the rows, as once, few or many counts, or as a class when the clone is expanded.

CDR3nt | CDR3aa | j_gene | d_gene | abundance | v_gene
TGTGCCACCAGCAGAGTGGGGGACAGGGGGCGACGGTCACCCCTCCACTTT | CATSRVGDRGRRSPLHF | TRBJ1-6 | TRBD1 | - | TRBV15
TGTGCCAGCAGTCCGTGGACGGGCCAAGAGACCCAGTACTTC | CASSPWTGQETQYF | TRBJ2-5 | - | - | TRBV27
TGTGCCAGCAGCCGGACAGGAAACTCTGGAAACACCATATATTTT | CASSRTGNSGNTIYF | TRBJ1-3 | TRBD1 | - | TRBV11-2
TGTGCCACCGAAGGGCTGTCAAACCCCTACGAGCAGTACTTC | CATEGLSNPYEQYF | TRBJ2-7 | - | - | TRBV5-4
TGTGCCAGCAGTTACTCAAAGGGTCTCTCCTACGAGCAGTACTTC | CASSYSKGLSYEQYF | TRBJ2-7 | - | - | TRBV6-5
TGTGCCAGCAGTCAGGGGGCGGACTATGGCTACACCTTC | CASSQGADYGYTF | TRBJ1-2 | TRBD1 | - | TRBV28
TGTGCCAACGGGGACTGGAACACAGATACGCAGTATTTT | CANGDWNTDTQYF | TRBJ2-3 | - | - | TRBV7-2
TGTGCCAGCGCGTCCGGGACAACCTCCTACGAGCAGTACTTC | CASASGTTSYEQYF | TRBJ2-7 | - | few | TRBV7-9
TGTGCCAGCAGTGAATATCCAGGGTTGAGCACAGATACGCAGTATTTT | CASSEYPGLSTDTQYF | TRBJ2-3 | - | - | TRBV25-1
TGTGCCAGCAGCCGGCCGATCAGGGACTATGGCTACACCTTC | CASSRPIRDYGYTF | TRBJ1-2 | - | - | TRBV7-9
TGCGCCAGCAGCCAAAAGGACAGGGGGGCCTACGAGCAGTACTTC | CASSQKDRGAYEQYF | TRBJ2-7 | TRBD1 | few | TRBV4-3
TGCGCCAGCAGCTTTAACGGGGGGGAGACCACAGATACGCAGTATTTT | CASSFNGGETTDTQYF | TRBJ2-3 | TRBD2 | - | TRBV5-1